Presented here are 5 T cell receptor beta chains from one specimen sequenced in a study of T cells after yellow fever vaccination. TCRdb re-called the 5' RACE reads with MiXCR, one entry per CDR3 protein. The sample yields around 350,000 distinct CDR3 sequences, around 10% seen once. Sequencing was performed on PBMCs, taken on the day of the first yellow fever vaccination. These receptors were obtained from a man between 18 and 29 years old who received the YFV17D yellow fever vaccine.

V and J are TRBV7-3 and TRBJ2-3, with D possibly matching TRBD2 (5 bases). This CDR3 region has 16 residues. Germline V gene sequence: CDR1 SGHTA, CDR2 FQGTGA. V shed 2 bases and J shed 1 base, with 13 bases lying between them. The CDR3 is CASSLFGGRRTDTQYF. The CDR3 DNA reads TGTGCCAGCAGCTTATTTGGCGGGCGTCGCACAGATACGCAGTATTTT.

In this sample, this clonotype turned up a few times. The chain couples TRBV6-6 to TRBJ1-3; a possible D gene is TRBD1 (5 bases). The V and J ends lost 6 bases and 4 bases respectively, with 10 bases between them. Germline-derived CDR1 and CDR2 are MNHNY and SVGAGI (reference sequence). This CDR3 is 13 amino acids long. The CDR3 bases are TGTGCCAGCAGATGGGACCCCGGAAACACCATATATTTT. It is translated as CASRWDPGNTIYF.

The chain has TRBV19 and TRBJ1-2, with unresolved D. The length of the CDR3 is 13 residues. V was clipped by 0 bases and J by 5 bases, with 7 bases between them. Germline loops: CDR1 LNHDA, CDR2 SQIVND (reference sequence). The CDR3 DNA sequence: TGTGCCAGTAGTATAGACGGACGGTATGGCTACACCTTC. Translation gives CASSIDGRYGYTF.

Turning to this clonotype: One base away lies a much larger clone, so this may be a sequencing read error. The chain uses TRBV18 and TRBJ2-1; 7 nucleotides match TRBD2. CDR3 length: 16 amino acids. The V and J ends lost 2 bases and 10 bases, in that order; junction bases with no gene match: 14. Per the germline V gene, CDR1 is KGHSH and CDR2 is LQKENI. This CDR3 is CASSPSSSGVGKEQFF. CDR3 sequence (DNA): TGTGCCAGCTCACCATCGAGCAGCGGGGTCGGAAAGGAGCAGTTCTTC.

The gene calls are TRBV7-9 and TRBJ2-3; D gene uncertain. Germline V gene lookup returns CDR1 SEHNR and CDR2 FQNEAQ (reference sequence). CDR3 size: 16 residues. The V gene lost 5 bases and the J gene lost 0 bases, with 15 bases spanning the gap. CDR3 sequence: CASSPQRALSTDTQYF. The CDR3 DNA reads as TGTGCCAGCAGCCCCCAGCGAGCGCTGAGCACAGATACGCAGTATTTT.